The 11 T cell receptor beta chains presented below share a single source sample, sequenced in a study of T cells in Graves' hyperthyroidism and ophthalmopathy. Amplification targeted TCR beta CDR3 regions from RNA transcripts. With the HTBI primer set, the TCR CDR3 went through a first round of RT-PCR. MiXCR, applied by TCRdb to the multiplex PCR reads, yields one record per CDR3 protein. The sample yields about 360,000 distinct CDR3 sequences, 13% seen once. Sequencing input: blood. The origin of the receptors is a woman aged 18-29 years with Graves' hyperthyroidism.

Comments on this clonotype: A much larger clonotype is one base distant, so this may be a read error. CDR3 bases: TGTGCCAGCAGCCAAGGTATCCTCGAAAGACGCATCAAGGGGAATGAGCGGTTCTTC. It is translated as CASSQGILERRIKGNERFF. The genes are TRBV14 and TRBJ2-1; D possibly corresponds to TRBD1 (5 bases). CDR3 length: 19 residues. Per germline, CDR1 SGHDN and CDR2 FVKESK.

This clonotype was seen many times. This rearrangement joins TRBV6-1 to TRBJ2-7; 13 bases line up with TRBD2. This CDR3 has 16 amino acids. Per germline, CDR1 MNHNS and CDR2 SASEGT. The J segment lost 3 bases and the V segment lost 5 bases, leaving 7 bases of the junction unmatched. The CDR3 sequence: CASSSRTSGSIYEQYF. In DNA, the CDR3 is TGTGCCAGCAGTTCCCGGACTAGCGGGAGTATCTACGAGCAGTACTTC.

On this clonotype: This may come from a read error, since a much larger clone is one base off. This chain uses TRBV4-1 with TRBJ1-4, with D tentatively TRBD1 (5 bases). This CDR3 has 16 amino acids. The germline gives CDR1 MGHRA, CDR2 YSYEKL. The germline V and J ends were trimmed by 4 bases and 0 bases, with 12 bases remaining between them. The CDR3 sequence: CASSLDKDPTNEKLFF. CDR3 nucleotide sequence: TGCGCCAGCAGCCTGGACAAGGATCCAACTAATGAAAAACTGTTTTTT.

This clonotype appeared many times. The chain uses TRBV28 and TRBJ2-2, with D uncertain. Per germline, CDR1 MDHEN and CDR2 SYDVKM. CDR3 length equals 12 residues. V lost 3 bases and J 6 bases, leaving 5 bases between the germline ends. In nucleotides, the CDR3 is TGTGCCAGCAGTTTTGAGGCCGGGGAGCTGTTTTTT. Amino acid sequence: CASSFEAGELFF. The entire variable domain, with the rest obtained from reference TRBV28 and TRBJ2-2, is as follows: DVKVTQSSRYLVKRTGEKVFLECVQDMDHENMFWYRQDPGLGLRLIYFSYDVKMKEKGDIPEGYSVSREKKERFSLILESASTNQTSMYLCASSFEAGELFFGEGSRLTVL.

This clonotype was detected ten times or more. This rearrangement joins TRBV4-1 to TRBJ1-2, with D possibly TRBD1 on 5 matching bases. Germline V CDR1 and CDR2: MGHRA, YSYEKL. Trimming cost V 0 bases and J 4 bases, with 9 bases left between them. The length of the CDR3 is 14 residues. The CDR3 region has the DNA TGCGCCAGCAGCCAAGATTGGACATTCTATGGCTACACCTTC. Translated: CASSQDWTFYGYTF.

With regard to this clonotype: One end of the junction does not line up with germline, which may come from a read error. This chain uses TRBV10-1 with TRBJ2-2, with a weak D call TRBD1 (5 bases). The length of the CDR3 is 15 residues. Germline lookup yields CDR1 WNHNN and CDR2 SYGVQD (reference sequence). In nucleotides, the CDR3 is TGCGCCAGCAGTGAGTCGGTGGACAATACCGAGGAGCTGTTTTTT. Translating it yields CASSESVDNTEELFF.

This clonotype was observed many times. This chain uses TRBV11-2 with TRBJ2-1, with 7 bases fitting TRBD2. Germline lookup yields CDR1 SGHAT and CDR2 FQNNGV. Trimming at V came to 1 base and at J to 9 bases, leaving 0 bases not matched to a gene. This CDR3 comprises 12 residues. For the CDR3, the DNA is TGTGCCAGCAGCTTAGGCGGGAGTGAGCAGTTCTTC. Translated: CASSLGGSEQFF.

The sample holds many counts of this clonotype. CDR3 protein: CASSLGRGSYNEQFF. In DNA form, the CDR3 reads TGTGCCAGCAGTTTGGGGCGAGGGTCCTACAATGAGCAGTTCTTC. The V gene is TRBV12-3 or TRBV12-4, the J gene TRBJ2-1; D is possibly TRBD1 or TRBD2 (5 bases each). The CDR3 consists of 15 residues. Trimming cost V 3 bases and J 1 base, with 10 bases left between them.

The table lists this clonotype with many counts. J is TRBJ1-1 and V is TRBV5-5; the D gene is possibly TRBD1 (6 bases). Trimming took 5 bases from V and 7 from J, leaving 21 bases between them. Germline V gives CDR1 SGHKS, CDR2 YYEKEE (reference sequence). This CDR3 has 15 residues. CDR3 region: CASRTGWEAGSEAFF. The DNA for the CDR3 is TGTGCCAGCAGGACAGGATGGGAGGCAGGCAGTGAAGCTTTCTTT.

This clonotype was seen only a few times. The rearrangement uses TRBV5-1 and TRBJ1-4, with 10 nucleotides matching TRBD1. Looked up from germline, CDR1 is SGHRS and CDR2 is YFSETQ. The CDR3 length is 15 residues. V gave up 1 base and J gave up 6 bases; unmatched junction bases: 3. The CDR3 loop reads CASSLWTGGDEKLFF. CDR3 nucleotides: TGCGCCAGCAGCTTGTGGACAGGGGGAGATGAAAAACTGTTTTTT.

This chain uses TRBV4-3 with TRBJ1-1; 8 bases agree with TRBD1. V lost 4 bases and J lost 5; bases outside the gene matches: 9. Germline-derived CDR1 and CDR2 are LGHNA and YSLEER. The CDR3 covers 15 residues. CDR3 bases: TGCGCCAGCAGCCTCGACAGGGGAAGTTGGACTGAAGCTTTCTTT. Translated: CASSLDRGSWTEAFF.